This record looks at one TCR beta chain sequence and its context. Its antigen remains unidentified. No much larger clonotype is one base removed from it; base qualities were not supplied. The data are from a study of control samples from healthy donors and cancer patients (dated by TCRdb to the early 2020s). The library relied on the immunoSEQ multiplex PCR assay. Held by TCRdb, this immuneACCESS table contains in-frame sequences only and omits some clones. Under half of the omission traces to an unresolved V gene where checked; the cause of the rest is unknown. The sample yields about 170,000 clones; about nine tenths were counted once. Together, the top ten hold about 1.4% of the sample. The receptor's source is a woman aged 25 to 45 in good health. The sequenced sample consisted of blood.

Here is the DNA: TGTGCCAGCAGCTTGGCCGGAGCTAACTATGGCTACACCTTC. Protein translation: CASSLAGANYGYTF. The rearranged segments are TRBV5-4 and TRBJ1-2, with the D gene uncertain. The trim is 0 bases for V and 0 bases for J, with a gap of 6 bases between the germline ends. The CDR3 measures 14 amino acids from cysteine to phenylalanine. This entry keeps only the CDR3 DNA: 42 bases, framed from base 1. Per the germline V gene (reference sequence), SGHNT is the CDR1 and YYREEE is the CDR2. The reference TRBV5-4 and TRBJ1-2 proteins fill in what lies around the CDR3, so the full variable domain reads ETGVTQSPTHLIKTRGQQVTLRCSSQSGHNTVSWYQQALGQGPQFIFQYYREEENGRGNFPPRFSGLQFPNYSSELNVNALELDDSALYLCASSLAGANYGYTFGSGTRLTVV.